This TCR beta chain was profiled in a study of blood T cell repertoires in COVID-19. Background on the study: The United States, Italy and Spain were the sources of the acute and convalescent COVID-19 samples. PBMCs, B-cell-depleted T cells, or T cells were the source of the cDNA or gDNA that made up the material.

Original methodology: Amplifying reference gene primers gave estimates of nucleated cell counts. This table comes from immunoSEQ multiplex PCR, and its TCRdb copy is limited to in-frame clones, with some not included. That table is the source of V, J and clone size, and D and trimming were worked out from the DNA. The sample records about 70,000 clones, roughly 80% being singletons. The germline V gene encodes CDR1 SNHLY and CDR2 FYNNEI. The CDR3 runs 15 residues. Losses at the gene ends were 6 bases for V and 1 base for J; bases not matched to a gene: 5. This TCR derives from a woman between 70 and 85 years old with acute or convalescent COVID-19. The V call is TRBV2, the J call TRBJ1-5; TRBD1 matches 8 bases. Source material: peripheral blood. This chain's CDR3 is CASSPGGMSNQPQHF. The CDR3 DNA reads as TGTGCCAGCAGCCCAGGGGGCATGAGCAATCAGCCCCAGCATTTT.